This is a list of T cell receptor beta chains from one sample in a study of T cell responses to AZD1222 COVID-19 vaccine. TCRdb's copy holds only in-frame clones and misses some; the assay was immunoSEQ multiplex PCR. This table has about 160,000 clones, 80% to 95% appearing once. Sequencing used peripheral blood, obtained 28 days after the second AZD1222 dose. These receptors originate from an adult who received the AZD1222 COVID-19 vaccine. Both conserved end residues are part of each CDR3. Each record gives: J gene, V gene, D gene, clone size, CDR3 length, CDR3 protein, CDR3 DNA. D genes are given only for firm matches. The listing skips clone size in some rows; elsewhere it reads once, few, many or a size class.

J gene: TRBJ2-4; V gene: TRBV5-1; D gene: .; clone size: .; CDR3 length: 14; CDR3 protein: CASRYSGGGDIQYF; CDR3 DNA: TGCGCCAGCAGGTATAGCGGAGGAGGGGACATTCAGTACTTC
J gene: TRBJ1-4; V gene: TRBV7-9; D gene: .; clone size: .; CDR3 length: 14; CDR3 protein: CASSQGEANEKLFF; CDR3 DNA: TGTGCCAGCAGCCAGGGAGAGGCTAATGAAAAACTGTTTTTT
J gene: TRBJ1-1; V gene: TRBV14; D gene: TRBD1; clone size: few; CDR3 length: 16; CDR3 protein: CASSQAWTGINTEAFF; CDR3 DNA: TGTGCCAGCAGCCAAGCCTGGACAGGCATTAACACTGAAGCTTTCTTT
J gene: TRBJ1-2; V gene: TRBV7-2; D gene: .; clone size: few; CDR3 length: 12; CDR3 protein: CASSLVGYGYTF; CDR3 DNA: TGTGCCAGCAGCTTAGTGGGCTATGGCTACACCTTC
J gene: TRBJ2-7; V gene: TRBV7-9; D gene: .; clone size: .; CDR3 length: 14; CDR3 protein: CASSLPGSTYEQYF; CDR3 DNA: TGTGCCAGCAGCTTACCGGGTTCGACCTACGAGCAGTACTTC
J gene: TRBJ2-7; V gene: TRBV30; D gene: TRBD2; clone size: .; CDR3 length: 14; CDR3 protein: CAAPGLAGGDEQYF; CDR3 DNA: TGTGCCGCCCCGGGACTAGCGGGAGGGGACGAGCAGTACTTC
J gene: TRBJ1-5; V gene: TRBV27; D gene: .; clone size: .; CDR3 length: 15; CDR3 protein: CASGKDMSSNQPQHF; CDR3 DNA: TGTGCCAGCGGGAAAGACATGTCTAGCAATCAGCCCCAGCATTTT
J gene: TRBJ2-5; V gene: TRBV5-6; D gene: .; clone size: .; CDR3 length: 13; CDR3 protein: CASSPQGEETQYF; CDR3 DNA: TGTGCCAGCAGCCCGCAGGGAGAAGAGACCCAGTACTTC
J gene: TRBJ2-2; V gene: TRBV7-2; D gene: TRBD2; clone size: .; CDR3 length: 16; CDR3 protein: CASSLVGTSGTGELFF; CDR3 DNA: TGTGCCAGCAGCTTAGTTGGGACTAGCGGCACCGGGGAGCTGTTTTTT
J gene: TRBJ1-3; V gene: TRBV3-1/TRBV3-2; D gene: .; clone size: .; CDR3 length: 17; CDR3 protein: CASSQGYPKRSGNTIYF; CDR3 DNA: TGTGCCAGCAGCCAAGGGTACCCGAAAAGATCTGGAAACACCATATATTTT
J gene: TRBJ1-5; V gene: TRBV16; D gene: .; clone size: .; CDR3 length: 11; CDR3 protein: CASGPGQPQHF; CDR3 DNA: TGTGCCAGCGGGCCCGGTCAGCCCCAGCATTTT